The T cell receptor (beta chain) described here comes from a study of identical twins. This clonotype was seen at least ten times. Its specificity is unknown. The germline V and J ends were trimmed by 1 base and 2 bases, with 9 bases remaining between them. From germline, CDR1 is SGHDN and CDR2 FVKESK. The CDR3 consists of 14 residues. TCRdb ran MiXCR on the 5' RACE reads and lists one entry per CDR3 protein. The table lists about 210,000 distinct CDR3 sequences, around a tenth of them singletons, with about 5.2% in the top ten. Findings and caveats of the study: Cord blood beta clonotypes that were abundant carried fewer insertions, and memory repertoires showed no such trend. Out-of-frame TCR alpha sharing observed in monozygotic twins exceeded model estimates.

This receptor was obtained from a woman under 30 in good health. The sequenced material came from memory (CD45RO+) T cells sorted from blood. This chain links TRBV14 with TRBJ2-7; D uncertain. CDR3 DNA: TGTGCCAGCAGCCAAGTTGGGGATACCTACGAGCAGTACTTC. Its translation is CASSQVGDTYEQYF. Drawing the rest from reference TRBV14 and TRBJ2-7, the complete variable domain is EAGVTQFPSHSVIEKGQTVTLRCDPISGHDNLYWYRRVMGKEIKFLLHFVKESKQDESGMPNNRFLAERTGGTYSTLKVQPAELEDSGVYFCASSQVGDTYEQYFGPGTRLTVT.